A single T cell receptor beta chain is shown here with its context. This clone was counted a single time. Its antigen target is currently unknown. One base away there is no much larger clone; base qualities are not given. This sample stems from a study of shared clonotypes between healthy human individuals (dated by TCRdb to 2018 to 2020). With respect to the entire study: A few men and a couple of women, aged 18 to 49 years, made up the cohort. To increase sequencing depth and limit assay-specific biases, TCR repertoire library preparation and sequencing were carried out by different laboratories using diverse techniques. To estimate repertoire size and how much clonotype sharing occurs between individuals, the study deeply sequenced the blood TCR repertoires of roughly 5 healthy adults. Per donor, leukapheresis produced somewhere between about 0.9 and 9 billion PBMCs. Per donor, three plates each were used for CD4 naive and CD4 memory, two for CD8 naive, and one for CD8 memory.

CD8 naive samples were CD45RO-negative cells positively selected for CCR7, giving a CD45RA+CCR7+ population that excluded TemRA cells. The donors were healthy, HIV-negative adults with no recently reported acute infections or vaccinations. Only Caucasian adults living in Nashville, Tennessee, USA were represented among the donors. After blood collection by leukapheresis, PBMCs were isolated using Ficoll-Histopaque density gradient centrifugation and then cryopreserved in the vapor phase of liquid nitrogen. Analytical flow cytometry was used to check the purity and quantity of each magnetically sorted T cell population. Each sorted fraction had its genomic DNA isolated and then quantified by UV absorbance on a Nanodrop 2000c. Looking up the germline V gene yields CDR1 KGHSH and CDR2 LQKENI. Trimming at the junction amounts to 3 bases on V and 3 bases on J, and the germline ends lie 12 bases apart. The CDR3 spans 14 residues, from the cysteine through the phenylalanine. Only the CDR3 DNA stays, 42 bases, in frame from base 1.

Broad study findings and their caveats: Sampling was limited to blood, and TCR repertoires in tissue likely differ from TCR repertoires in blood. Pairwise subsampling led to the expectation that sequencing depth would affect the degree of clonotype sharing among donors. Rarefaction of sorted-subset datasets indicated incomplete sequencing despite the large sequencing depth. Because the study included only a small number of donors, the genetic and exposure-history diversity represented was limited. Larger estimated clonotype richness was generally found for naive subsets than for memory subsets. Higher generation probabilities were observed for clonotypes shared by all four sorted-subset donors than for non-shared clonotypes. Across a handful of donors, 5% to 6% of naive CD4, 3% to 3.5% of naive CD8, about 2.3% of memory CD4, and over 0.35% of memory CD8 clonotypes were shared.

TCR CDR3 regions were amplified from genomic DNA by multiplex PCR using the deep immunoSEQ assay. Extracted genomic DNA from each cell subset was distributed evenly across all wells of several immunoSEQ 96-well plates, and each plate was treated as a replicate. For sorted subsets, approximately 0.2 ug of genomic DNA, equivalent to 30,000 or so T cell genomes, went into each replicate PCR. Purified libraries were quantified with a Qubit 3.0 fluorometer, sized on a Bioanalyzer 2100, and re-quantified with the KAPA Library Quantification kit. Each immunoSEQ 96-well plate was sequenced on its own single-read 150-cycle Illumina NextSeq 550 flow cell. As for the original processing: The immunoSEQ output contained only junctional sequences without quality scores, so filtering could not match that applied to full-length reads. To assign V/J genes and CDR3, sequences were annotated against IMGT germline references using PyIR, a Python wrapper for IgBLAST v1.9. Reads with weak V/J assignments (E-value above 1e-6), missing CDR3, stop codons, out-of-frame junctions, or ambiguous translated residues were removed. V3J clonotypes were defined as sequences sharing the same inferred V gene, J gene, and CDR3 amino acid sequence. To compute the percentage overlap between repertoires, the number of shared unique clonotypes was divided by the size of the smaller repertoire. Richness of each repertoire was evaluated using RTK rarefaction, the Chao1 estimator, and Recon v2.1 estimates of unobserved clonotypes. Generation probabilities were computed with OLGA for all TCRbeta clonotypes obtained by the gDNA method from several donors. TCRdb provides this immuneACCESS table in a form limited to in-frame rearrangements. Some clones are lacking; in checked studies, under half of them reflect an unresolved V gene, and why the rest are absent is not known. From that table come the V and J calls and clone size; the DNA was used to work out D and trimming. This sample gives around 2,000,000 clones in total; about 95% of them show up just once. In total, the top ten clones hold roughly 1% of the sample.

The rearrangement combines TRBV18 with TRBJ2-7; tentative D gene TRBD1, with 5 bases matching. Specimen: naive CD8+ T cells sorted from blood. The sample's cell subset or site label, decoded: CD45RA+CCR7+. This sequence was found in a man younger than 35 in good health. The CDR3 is CASSPADSYYEQYF. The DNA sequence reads TGTGCCAGCTCACCGGCTGACAGTTACTACGAGCAGTACTTC.